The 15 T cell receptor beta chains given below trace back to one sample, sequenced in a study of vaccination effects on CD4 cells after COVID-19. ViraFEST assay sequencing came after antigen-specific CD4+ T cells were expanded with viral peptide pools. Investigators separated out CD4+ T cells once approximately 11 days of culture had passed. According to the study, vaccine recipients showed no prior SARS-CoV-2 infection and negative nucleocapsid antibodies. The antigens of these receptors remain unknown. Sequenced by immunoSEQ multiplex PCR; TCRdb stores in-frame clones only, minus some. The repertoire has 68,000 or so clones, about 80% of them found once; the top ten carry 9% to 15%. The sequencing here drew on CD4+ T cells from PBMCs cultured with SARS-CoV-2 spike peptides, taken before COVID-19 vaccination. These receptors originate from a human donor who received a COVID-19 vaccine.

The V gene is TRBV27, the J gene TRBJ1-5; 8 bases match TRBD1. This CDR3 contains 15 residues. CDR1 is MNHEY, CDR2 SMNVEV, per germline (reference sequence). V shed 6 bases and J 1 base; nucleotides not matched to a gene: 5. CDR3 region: CASSRTGRSNQPQHF. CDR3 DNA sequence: TGTGCCAGCAGCCGGACAGGGAGGAGCAATCAGCCCCAGCATTTT.

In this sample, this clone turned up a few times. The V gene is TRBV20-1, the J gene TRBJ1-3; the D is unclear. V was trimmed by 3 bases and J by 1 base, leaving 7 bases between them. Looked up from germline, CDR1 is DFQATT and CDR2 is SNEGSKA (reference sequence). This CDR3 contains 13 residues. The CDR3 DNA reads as TGCAGTGCTAGTGAAACATCTGGAAACACCATATATTTT. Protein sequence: CSASETSGNTIYF.

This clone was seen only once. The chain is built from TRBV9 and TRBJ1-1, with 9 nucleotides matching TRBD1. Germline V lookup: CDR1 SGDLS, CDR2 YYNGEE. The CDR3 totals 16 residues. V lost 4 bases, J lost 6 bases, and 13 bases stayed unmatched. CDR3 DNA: TGTGCCAGCAGCCCGCCTCGTCGGACAGGGGCTCCTGAAGCTTTCTTT. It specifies CASSPPRRTGAPEAFF.

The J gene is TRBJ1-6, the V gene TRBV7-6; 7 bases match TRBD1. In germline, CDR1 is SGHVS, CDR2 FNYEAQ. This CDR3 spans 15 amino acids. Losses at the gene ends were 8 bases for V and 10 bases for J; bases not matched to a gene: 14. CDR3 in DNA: TGTGCCAGCTCTAAACAGGGGAAATTTCGGTCACCCCTCCACTTT. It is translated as CASSKQGKFRSPLHF.

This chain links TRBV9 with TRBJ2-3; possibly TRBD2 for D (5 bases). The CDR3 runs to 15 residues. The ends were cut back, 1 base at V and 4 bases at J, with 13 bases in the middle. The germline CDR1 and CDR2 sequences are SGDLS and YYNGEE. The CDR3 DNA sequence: TGTGCCAGCAGCGTAAAACCTAACGGGGCAGATACGCAGTATTTT. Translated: CASSVKPNGADTQYF.

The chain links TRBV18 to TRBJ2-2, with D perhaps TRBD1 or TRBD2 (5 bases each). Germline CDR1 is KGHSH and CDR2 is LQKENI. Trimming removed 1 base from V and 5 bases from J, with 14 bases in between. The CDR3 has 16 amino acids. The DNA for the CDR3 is TGTGCCAGCTCACCACGGTCTCAGGGACCGACCGGGGAGCTGTTTTTT. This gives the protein CASSPRSQGPTGELFF.

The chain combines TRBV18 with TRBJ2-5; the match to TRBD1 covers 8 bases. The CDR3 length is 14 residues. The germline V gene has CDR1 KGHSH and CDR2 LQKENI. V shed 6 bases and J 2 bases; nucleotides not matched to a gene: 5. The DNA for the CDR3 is TGTGCCAGCTCCCTAAACAGGGGGCAAGAGACCCAGTACTTC. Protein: CASSLNRGQETQYF.

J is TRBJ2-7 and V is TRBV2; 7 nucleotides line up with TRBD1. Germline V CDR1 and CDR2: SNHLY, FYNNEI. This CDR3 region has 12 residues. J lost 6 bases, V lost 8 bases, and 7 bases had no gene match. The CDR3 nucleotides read TGTGCCAGCGGACGGGACAGCCTCGAGCAGTACGTC. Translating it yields CASGRDSLEQYV.

CDR3 in amino acids: CASSRPTGSEAFF. The CDR3 nucleotides read TGCGCCAGCAGTCGCCCGACAGGGTCTGAAGCTTTCTTT. This chain links TRBV23-1 with TRBJ1-1, with 7 bases identical to TRBD1. TRBV23-1 is an open reading frame, and its role is uncertain. This CDR3 is built from 13 residues. J gave up 6 bases and V 4 bases, and 5 bases lay outside the gene matches.

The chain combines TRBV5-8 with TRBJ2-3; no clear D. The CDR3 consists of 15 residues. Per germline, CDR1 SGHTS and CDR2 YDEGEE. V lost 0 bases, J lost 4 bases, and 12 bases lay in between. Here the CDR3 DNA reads TGTGCCAGCAGCTTGGACTACCTTCGCCCAGATACGCAGTATTTT. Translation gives CASSLDYLRPDTQYF.

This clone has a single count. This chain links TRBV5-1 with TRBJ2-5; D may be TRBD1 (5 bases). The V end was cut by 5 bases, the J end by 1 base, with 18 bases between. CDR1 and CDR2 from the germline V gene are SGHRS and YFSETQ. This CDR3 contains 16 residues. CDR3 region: CASSLGPGALQETQYF. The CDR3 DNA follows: TGCGCCAGCAGTTTAGGCCCTGGGGCCCTCCAAGAGACCCAGTACTTC.

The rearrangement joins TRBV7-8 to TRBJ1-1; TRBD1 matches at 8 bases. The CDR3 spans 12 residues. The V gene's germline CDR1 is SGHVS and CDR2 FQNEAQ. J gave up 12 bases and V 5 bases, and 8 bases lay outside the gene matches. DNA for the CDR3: TGTGCCAGCAGCCACGGACAGGGTAAAACTTTCTTT. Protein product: CASSHGQGKTFF.

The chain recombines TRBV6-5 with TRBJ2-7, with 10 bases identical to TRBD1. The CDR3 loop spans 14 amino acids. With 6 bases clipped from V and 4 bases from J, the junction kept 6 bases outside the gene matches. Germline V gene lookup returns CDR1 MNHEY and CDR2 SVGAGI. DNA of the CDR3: TGTGCCAGCAGCCTCGACAGGGGGCTTTACGAGCAGTACGTC. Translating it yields CASSLDRGLYEQYV.

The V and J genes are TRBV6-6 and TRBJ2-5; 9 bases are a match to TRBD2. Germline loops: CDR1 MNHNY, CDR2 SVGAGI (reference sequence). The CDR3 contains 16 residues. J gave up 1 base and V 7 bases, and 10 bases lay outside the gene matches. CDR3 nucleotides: TGTGCCAGCACCCACCGGGTAGCGGGGGCCCAAGAGACCCAGTACTTC. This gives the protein CASTHRVAGAQETQYF.

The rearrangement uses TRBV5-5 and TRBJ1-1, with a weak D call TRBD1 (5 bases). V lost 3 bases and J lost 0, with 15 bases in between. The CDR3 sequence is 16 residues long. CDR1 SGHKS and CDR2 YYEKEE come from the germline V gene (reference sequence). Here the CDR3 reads CASSSTGTWMNTEAFF. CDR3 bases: TGTGCCAGCAGCTCGACCGGGACCTGGATGAACACTGAAGCTTTCTTT.